This T cell receptor beta chain was identified in a study of blood T cell repertoires in COVID-19. Study-wide background: PBMCs, B-cell-depleted T cells, or T cells were the source of the cDNA or gDNA that made up the material.

Germline values: CDR1 SGHRS, CDR2 YFSETQ. V lost 4 bases to trimming and J lost 0 bases, with 13 bases between them. This CDR3 is 15 amino acids long. Authors' analysis steps: Nucleated cell number was recorded as an estimate derived from reference gene primer amplification. TCRdb's copy holds only in-frame clones and misses some; the assay was immunoSEQ multiplex PCR. V and J calls and clone size come straight from that table; D and trimming were deduced from the DNA. Of fewer than 200,000 clones listed, over 80% are singletons. The chain couples TRBV5-1 to TRBJ2-5, with unresolved D. The receptor comes from an older woman who had recovered from COVID-19. Sequenced input: peripheral blood. The CDR3, as DNA: TGCGCCAGCAGCCTCAGACACCCATACCAAGAGACCCAGTACTTC. Translated, it gives CASSLRHPYQETQYF.